This TCR beta chain stems from a study of T cell repertoires in cytomegalovirus infection. This clonotype was seen repeatedly, ten times or more. The V gene lost 1 base and the J gene lost 2 bases, with 11 bases spanning the gap. Germline assignment: CDR1 SGHTA and CDR2 FQGNSA. CDR3 length: 15 residues. TCRdb re-called the reads with MiXCR, one entry per CDR3 protein. Of around 630,000 distinct CDR3 sequences in the sample, 20% to 25% were seen once. The V gene is TRBV7-2, the J gene TRBJ1-1, with D perhaps matching TRBD1 (5 bases). The sample consisted of CD8+ T cells from PBMCs. This receptor was identified in a human donor in good health (CMV status not recorded). Some clones in this sample may be carry-over from other donors' samples. The CDR3, as DNA: TGTGCCAGCAGCTTAGGTCCGGGACTCAACACTGAAGCTTTCTTT. Translating it yields CASSLGPGLNTEAFF.